This TCR beta chain is drawn from a study of CD8 T cells in ankylosing spondylitis. This clonotype was seen many times. TCRdb fed the 5' RACE reads into MiXCR, producing one record per CDR3 protein. There are about 140,000 distinct CDR3 sequences in the sample; 6% to 8% occur only once, and around 11% lies in the top ten. The CDR3 loop spans 15 amino acids. The V gene lost 0 bases and the J gene lost 8 bases, with 17 bases spanning the gap. Germline V gene sequence: CDR1 SGHRS, CDR2 YFSETQ. The TCR originated in a female donor with ankylosing spondylitis or in good health (not recorded which). This chain uses TRBV5-1 with TRBJ2-5; D is unclear. Sequenced: blood, either unsorted or a sorted T cell fraction (not recorded which). This CDR3 reads CASSLAATLRGTQYF. The CDR3 DNA reads TGCGCCAGCAGCTTGGCCGCGACACTAAGAGGTACCCAGTACTTC.